These 15 T cell receptor beta chains were sequenced from one sample in a study of blood T cell repertoires in COVID-19. Sequenced by immunoSEQ multiplex PCR; TCRdb stores in-frame clones only, minus some. The data contain about 480,000 clones, 88% of them singletons. The sample comprised PBMCs or T cells enriched from blood (not recorded which). These receptors originate from a woman in her forties who had recovered from COVID-19.

The DNA of the CDR3 is TGTGCCACAGGGGGGGACACCGGGGAGCTGTTTTTT. It specifies CATGGDTGELFF. V usage is TRBV24-1 and J usage is TRBJ2-2, with D possibly matching TRBD2 (7 bases). The CDR3 contains 12 residues. Germline CDR1 reads KGHDR; CDR2 reads SFDVKD. V was clipped by 10 bases and J by 3 bases, with 8 bases between them.

The chain is built from TRBV27 and TRBJ1-2; TRBD1 agrees at 8 bases. The junction had 6 bases not matched to a gene; V was cut back by 3 bases and J by 0 bases. This CDR3 contains 16 residues. Germline CDR1 and CDR2: MNHEY and SMNVEV (reference sequence). For the CDR3, the DNA is TGTGCCAGCAGTTTGAGACAGGGGAGCCCTAACTATGGCTACACCTTC. Translating gives CASSLRQGSPNYGYTF.

The chain has TRBV7-9 and TRBJ1-6; D may be TRBD1 (5 bases). The V gene lost 3 bases and the J gene lost 8 bases, with 14 bases spanning the gap. CDR3 length equals 15 residues. Per germline, CDR1 SEHNR and CDR2 FQNEAQ (reference sequence). In nucleotides, the CDR3 is TGTGCCAGCAGCTTCACCCAGGGCCAGGATTCACCCCTCCACTTT. Translating gives CASSFTQGQDSPLHF. Supplemented by reference TRBV7-9 and TRBJ1-6, the full variable domain reads DTGVSQNPRHKITKRGQNVTFRCDPISEHNRLYWYRQTLGQGPEFLTYFQNEAQLEKSRLLSDRFSAERPKGSFSTLEIQRTEQGDSAMYLCASSFTQGQDSPLHFGNGTRLTVT.

The chain couples TRBV24-1 to TRBJ1-2, with a weak D call TRBD1 (6 bases). This CDR3 has 19 residues. Germline CDR1 KGHDR, CDR2 SFDVKD. V was pared by 2 bases and J by 5 bases, with 26 bases between. The chain's CDR3 is CATSDSRRGQPAHGYGYTF. The CDR3 DNA reads as TGTGCCACCAGTGATTCGAGAAGGGGACAACCAGCCCACGGGTATGGCTACACCTTC.

The chain combines TRBV28 with TRBJ1-2; a weak D match, TRBD1 (6 bases). Germline V gene data show CDR1 as MDHEN and CDR2 as SYDVKM. The V end lost 2 bases, the J end lost 7 bases, and 11 bases lay between the germline ends. CDR3 length: 13 amino acids. In DNA form, the CDR3 reads TGTGCCAGCAGTTTAGGGGGGGCTGGTGGCTACACCTTC. This translates into CASSLGGAGGYTF.

The chain employs TRBV10-3 and TRBJ2-7; 8 bases align to TRBD1. Germline V CDR1 and CDR2: ENHRY, SYGVKD. After removal of 6 bases from V and 0 bases from J, the junction contained 4 bases not matched to a gene. This CDR3 has 14 residues. Here the CDR3 reads CAISGQGSSYEQYF. Here the CDR3 DNA reads TGTGCCATCAGCGGACAGGGATCCTCCTACGAGCAGTACTTC.

This chain joins TRBV10-3 and TRBJ2-7; TRBD1 aligns across 7 bases. V shed 2 bases, J shed 2 bases, and the junction held 6 bases outside the gene matches. CDR1 and CDR2 (germline): ENHRY, SYGVKD. This CDR3 has 15 amino acids. CDR3 residues: CAISEPTGTAYEQYF. The CDR3 DNA is TGTGCCATCAGTGAGCCCACCGGGACAGCCTACGAGCAGTACTTC.

The V and J genes are TRBV2 and TRBJ1-4; perhaps TRBD1 as D (5 bases). V was trimmed by 6 bases and J by 0 bases, leaving 20 bases between them. Germline V gene data show CDR1 as SNHLY and CDR2 as FYNNEI. The CDR3 totals 18 residues. The CDR3 DNA sequence: TGTGCCAGCAGCGCCCCAGACGGACACTTTGCAACTAATGAAAAACTGTTTTTT. Translation gives CASSAPDGHFATNEKLFF.

As regards this clone: In the same sample, other DNA sequences code for this CDR3. V usage is TRBV11-2 and J usage is TRBJ1-2, with D uncertain. The germline V and J ends were trimmed by 5 bases and 3 bases, with 10 bases remaining between them. Germline V gene lookup returns CDR1 SGHAT and CDR2 FQNNGV. This CDR3 region has 13 residues. CDR3 in amino acids: CASSPAGDYGYTF. CDR3 coding DNA: TGTGCCAGCAGCCCAGCCGGGGACTATGGCTACACCTTC.

The rearrangement joins TRBV28 to TRBJ1-4, with 8 bases aligning to TRBD1. The CDR3 consists of 14 residues. V lost 2 bases and J lost 6; bases outside the gene matches: 2. Looked up from germline, CDR1 is MDHEN and CDR2 is SYDVKM. CDR3 amino acids: CASSLGQGYEKLFF. CDR3 in DNA: TGTGCCAGCAGTTTAGGACAGGGCTATGAAAAACTGTTTTTT.

The chain recombines TRBV5-6 with TRBJ1-2; D might be TRBD1 (5 bases). CDR1 is SGHDT, CDR2 YYEEEE, per germline. The V end was cut by 4 bases, the J end by 8 bases, with 12 bases between. The CDR3 is made up of 12 amino acids. CDR3 protein: CASSTGQSGYTF. CDR3 sequence (DNA): TGTGCCAGCAGCACCGGACAATCCGGCTACACCTTC.

The chain uses TRBV18 and TRBJ2-1, with 7 bases fitting TRBD2. CDR1 is KGHSH, CDR2 LQKENI, per germline. J was trimmed by 9 bases and V by 2 bases; bases with no gene match: 10. The length of the CDR3 is 15 residues. CDR3 nucleotides: TGTGCCAGCTCACCAGTTGGAGCGGGAAACGGTGAGCAGTTCTTC. Its protein product is CASSPVGAGNGEQFF. Combining the CDR3 with reference TRBV18 and TRBJ2-1 gives the whole variable domain NAGVMQNPRHLVRRRGQEARLRCSPMKGHSHVYWYRQLPEEGLKFMVYLQKENIIDESGMPKERFSAEFPKEGPSILRIQQVVRGDSAAYFCASSPVGAGNGEQFFGPGTRLTVL.

This sequence joins TRBV11-2 and TRBJ2-7, with D perhaps TRBD2 (6 bases). This CDR3 region has 17 residues. In germline, CDR1 is SGHAT, CDR2 FQNNGV. The germline V and J ends were trimmed by 1 base and 4 bases, with 20 bases remaining between them. As DNA, the CDR3 is TGTGCCAGCAGCTTAGGGGTTCGACTAGGGTCGGTGTACGAGCAGTACTTC. Translated, it gives CASSLGVRLGSVYEQYF.

The CDR3 is CASEKQAFDEQFF. In nucleotides, the CDR3 is TGTGCCAGCGAAAAACAGGCATTCGATGAGCAGTTCTTC. V gene TRBV2 combines with J gene TRBJ2-1; perhaps TRBD1 as D (5 bases). The CDR3 has 13 residues. V was shortened by 8 bases and J by 8 bases, with 16 bases between the two germline ends. Per germline, CDR1 SNHLY and CDR2 FYNNEI.

This clone was seen only once. The V gene is TRBV18, the J gene TRBJ1-1, with D perhaps matching TRBD1 (6 bases). The V end lost 1 base, the J end lost 1 base, and 10 bases lay between the germline ends. The germline V gene encodes CDR1 KGHSH and CDR2 LQKENI. The CDR3 has 15 amino acids. In DNA, the CDR3 is TGTGCCAGCTCACCACAACGGACAGAGAACACTGAAGCTTTCTTT. Residues: CASSPQRTENTEAFF.